This T cell receptor (beta chain) was recovered during a study of beta chain features in type 1 diabetes. In the study overall: Examination of sorted cells across all samples involved around 100,000,000 cells.

Via the markers CD45RO/CCR7/CD25/CD127/CD95/CD27, stem cell-like memory, regulatory, central memory and naive CD4+ cells were sorted. The CDR3 loop spans 13 amino acids. The germline gives CDR1 MNHNY, CDR2 SVGAGI (reference sequence). Trimming removed 2 bases from V and 8 bases from J, with 9 bases in between. On this clone: Its matching antigen is unknown.

As every portion of the isolated RNA was reverse transcribed, the sequencing read expressed TCRB transcripts. Measured with immunoSEQ multiplex PCR; TCRdb has only the in-frame clones, and not every one. The data show 70,000 to 95,000 clones, with roughly 31% seen just once and 0.45% held by the top ten. Findings of the study overall: TCRB CDR3s from Type 1 diabetes patients were moderately but significantly shorter in all four CD4+ subsets. Researchers reported that naive, central memory and Treg TCRB repertoires appeared more similar in patients than in healthy donors.

The source of this sequence is a woman between 18 and 29 years old in good health. Sequenced material: stem cell memory CD4+ T cells from blood. This chain links TRBV6-6 with TRBJ1-4, with D possibly TRBD1 on 6 matching bases. As DNA, the CDR3 is TGTGCCAGCAGTTACCGGGACATCGAAAAACTGTTTTTT. This encodes CASSYRDIEKLFF.